The rows below give T cell receptor beta chains drawn from one sample of a study of shared clonotypes between healthy human individuals. Sequenced by immunoSEQ multiplex PCR; TCRdb stores in-frame clones only, minus some. The sample has about 180,000 clones, over 80% seen once. The sequenced material came from naive CD4+ T cells sorted from blood. The source of these receptors is a woman aged 30 to 39 in good health. CDR3s include the opening cysteine and the closing phenylalanine or tryptophan. A D gene is named only where the DNA matches it firmly. Size tells how often a clone was seen (once, few, many) or the class of an expanded clone, and some rows leave it out.

v_call	clone_size	d_call	j_call	cdr3_nt	cdr3_aa
TRBV7-3	-	-	TRBJ2-7	TGTGCCAGCAGCCCGCAGGGAGGAGAAACCTACGAGCAGTACTTC	CASSPQGGETYEQYF
TRBV15	-	-	TRBJ1-2	TGTGCCACCAGCAGAGATAGGCATAACTATGGCTACACCTTC	CATSRDRHNYGYTF
TRBV9	-	-	TRBJ1-2	TGTGCCAGCAGCCCCCGTTGGGGGGGCCAAGGCTACACCTTC	CASSPRWGGQGYTF
TRBV5-1	-	-	TRBJ2-3	TGCGCCAGCAGCTTGGATCCGCCGAGACAGAATCCAGATACGCAGTATTTT	CASSLDPPRQNPDTQYF
TRBV6-6	-	-	TRBJ2-7	TGTGCCAGCAGTTTATACGCCAAATCCTCCTACGAGCAGTACTTC	CASSLYAKSSYEQYF
TRBV5-5	-	-	TRBJ2-7	TGTGCCAGCAGCTTAAGTAGAGAGCAGTACTTC	CASSLSREQYF
TRBV5-1	-	-	TRBJ2-2	TGCGCCAGCAGAGCAGTCACCGGGGAGCTGTTTTTT	CASRAVTGELFF
TRBV28	-	-	TRBJ1-2	TGTGCCAGCAGCGAAGGATGGGGAGGAGGCTACACCTTC	CASSEGWGGGYTF
TRBV28	-	TRBD1	TRBJ2-7	TGTGCCAGCAGCCCGACCGGGACAGGGGGCCGGGGCGAGCAGTACTTC	CASSPTGTGGRGEQYF
TRBV2	-	TRBD1	TRBJ1-5	TGTGCCAGCCGGGGACAGAGCAATCAGCCCCAGCATTTT	CASRGQSNQPQHF
TRBV5-4	-	TRBD1	TRBJ1-1	TGTGCCAGCAGCCCGGGAGGCAGGGGGACGACTGAAGCTTTCTTT	CASSPGGRGTTEAFF
TRBV28	-	-	TRBJ2-3	TGTGCCAGCAGTCCCGGCGGGTCCACAGATACGCAGTATTTT	CASSPGGSTDTQYF
TRBV30	-	-	TRBJ1-5	TGTGCCTGGAGTAAGATGGGGAATCAGCCCCAGCATTTT	CAWSKMGNQPQHF
TRBV9	-	TRBD2	TRBJ2-1	TGTGCCAGCAGCGACTATAGCGGGAGAAGAAATGAGCAGTTCTTC	CASSDYSGRRNEQFF
TRBV28	-	-	TRBJ2-7	TGTGCCAGCAGTTTAACCGACAGGAGGGACTACGAGCAGTACTTC	CASSLTDRRDYEQYF
TRBV10-3	-	-	TRBJ2-7	TGTGCCATCAGCGCTACCCTGGGGGATAGGTACGAGCAGTACTTC	CAISATLGDRYEQYF
TRBV6-5	-	-	TRBJ2-6	TGTGCCAGCAGTTCACTAGTAGCTGGGGCCAACGTCCTGACTTTC	CASSSLVAGANVLTF
TRBV28	-	TRBD2	TRBJ2-2	TGTGCCAGCAGCGGGAGGCTGAACACCGGGGAGCTGTTTTTT	CASSGRLNTGELFF
TRBV14	-	-	TRBJ2-3	TGTGCCAGCAGTTTCTACTTAACAGATACGCAGTATTTT	CASSFYLTDTQYF
TRBV16	-	-	TRBJ2-7	TGTGCCAGCAGCCAGCGCCCCGGGACCCCCGGGTCCTACGAGCAGTACTTC	CASSQRPGTPGSYEQYF
TRBV19	-	TRBD2	TRBJ2-5	TGTGCCAGTAGTCTAACTAGCGGGAGTGTGACAGAGCAGTACTTC	CASSLTSGSVTEQYF
TRBV5-1	-	-	TRBJ2-1	TGCGCCAGCAGCTTGGTGGGGGAGTTCAACAATGAGCAGTTCTTC	CASSLVGEFNNEQFF
TRBV5-4	-	-	TRBJ2-7	TGTGCCAGCAGCTTGGGGTCCTTGGTCGGAACCTACGAGCAGTACTTC	CASSLGSLVGTYEQYF
TRBV19	-	TRBD1	TRBJ2-7	TGTGCCAGTAGTAACCCTGGACAGGGGGCTAGGTACGAGCAGTACTTC	CASSNPGQGARYEQYF
TRBV4-1	-	TRBD2	TRBJ2-3	TGCGCCAGCAGCCAAGTTGCGGGAGTTACAGATACGCAGTATTTT	CASSQVAGVTDTQYF
TRBV15	-	TRBD2	TRBJ2-3	TGTGCCACCAGCAGAGGTGGGAGCGGGAGCGATACGCAGTATTTT	CATSRGGSGSDTQYF
TRBV7-9	-	-	TRBJ1-3	TGTGCCAGCAGCTTAGGGGACATTGGTAACACCATATATTTT	CASSLGDIGNTIYF
TRBV20-1	-	-	TRBJ2-1	TGCAGTGCCACATACAATGAGCAGTTCTTC	CSATYNEQFF
TRBV28	-	-	TRBJ1-1	TGTGCCAGCATTAGTGGCGGGGGTCCGAACACTGAAGCTTTCTTT	CASISGGGPNTEAFF
TRBV29-1	-	TRBD1	TRBJ1-1	TGCAGCGTTGATGCGACAGGGCGTGCTGAAGCTTTCTTT	CSVDATGRAEAFF
TRBV2	-	-	TRBJ1-5	TGTGCCAGCATACTCACAGCCAATCAGCCCCAGCATTTT	CASILTANQPQHF
TRBV5-1	-	TRBD2	TRBJ2-7	TGCGCCAGCAGCCTCCTGGGCGGGGGATTCGAGGCCTACGAGCAGTACTTC	CASSLLGGGFEAYEQYF
TRBV11-3	-	-	TRBJ2-2	TGTGCCAGCAGCTTAGTTACCGGGGAGCTGTTTTTT	CASSLVTGELFF
TRBV18	-	-	TRBJ2-7	TGTGCCAGCTCACCACCTGAAGGCTACGAGCAGTACTTC	CASSPPEGYEQYF
TRBV10-1	-	-	TRBJ2-7	TGCGCCAGCAGTGAAGGAGCGGACCCCTACGAGCAGTACTTC	CASSEGADPYEQYF
TRBV18	once	TRBD1	TRBJ1-6	TGTGCCAGCTCCCGGGACAGTAATTCACCCCTCCACTTT	CASSRDSNSPLHF
TRBV15	-	-	TRBJ2-7	TGTGCCACCAGCAGAACAGACCACTACGAGCAGTACTTC	CATSRTDHYEQYF
TRBV5-1	-	TRBD1	TRBJ1-2	TGCGCCAGCAGCGGAGGGACAGGGGATGGCTACACCTTC	CASSGGTGDGYTF
TRBV7-8	-	-	TRBJ2-3	TGTGCCAGCAGCTTACGAGCGGGCATCACAGATACGCAGTATTTT	CASSLRAGITDTQYF
TRBV11-2	-	-	TRBJ2-7	TGTGCCAGCAGCTTAGTTCGACGGAGCTACGAGCAGTACTTC	CASSLVRRSYEQYF
TRBV7-9	-	-	TRBJ2-5	TGTGCCAGCAGCCCCGGAGAAAGGGGCCAGTACTTC	CASSPGERGQYF
TRBV11-2	-	TRBD2	TRBJ2-1	TGTGCCAGCAGCTACGAACTAGCGGGGCTTTACAATGAGCAGTTCTTC	CASSYELAGLYNEQFF
TRBV28	-	-	TRBJ1-3	TGTGCCGGAAGTACGGGGGGGACTGGAAACACCATATATTTT	CAGSTGGTGNTIYF
TRBV7-9	-	TRBD1	TRBJ2-7	TGTGCCAGCAGTCGGGGACAGGGCGTTACCTACGAGCAGTACTTC	CASSRGQGVTYEQYF
TRBV4-1	few	-	TRBJ1-5	TGCGCCAGCAGCCAAGATGTCAGCAATCAGCCCCAGCATTTT	CASSQDVSNQPQHF
TRBV27	-	-	TRBJ2-7	TGTGCCAGCAGTTTCGGAGCCTCCTACGAGCAGTACTTC	CASSFGASYEQYF
TRBV7-6	-	-	TRBJ2-7	TGTGCCAGCAGCTTAGCCGTTGGCGGGTACGAGCAGTACTTC	CASSLAVGGYEQYF
TRBV5-1	-	-	TRBJ2-7	TGCGCCAGCAGCCCAAGGGGTGACGAGCAGTACTTC	CASSPRGDEQYF
TRBV5-1	-	TRBD1	TRBJ1-1	TGCGCCAGCAGCCTCATGACAGGGCTGAACACTGAAGCTTTCTTT	CASSLMTGLNTEAFF
TRBV5-1	once	TRBD1	TRBJ2-2	TGCGCCAGCAGCTTGGGACAGGGCCTCGGGGAGCTGTTTTTT	CASSLGQGLGELFF
TRBV27	-	-	TRBJ1-1	TGTGCCAGCAGTTCCCGTGCGGGGAACACTGAAGCTTTCTTT	CASSSRAGNTEAFF
TRBV6-1	-	-	TRBJ1-2	TGTGCCAGCAGTGACAACGCGGTTACTAACTATGGCTACACCTTC	CASSDNAVTNYGYTF
TRBV27	-	-	TRBJ2-1	TGTGCCAGCATCGCAGGGTTTCGCAGCAATGAGCAGTTCTTC	CASIAGFRSNEQFF
TRBV7-9	-	-	TRBJ1-1	TGTGCCAGCAGCTTATCAGGGGATACTGAAGCTTTCTTT	CASSLSGDTEAFF
TRBV11-2	-	-	TRBJ2-7	TGTGCCAGCAGTCCCGGGACGGGGAGCTCCTACGAGCAGTACTTC	CASSPGTGSSYEQYF
TRBV27	-	TRBD1	TRBJ2-5	TGTGCCAGCAGTTTCGAGGGACAGGGCTCGAGGGAGCAGTACTTC	CASSFEGQGSREQYF
TRBV7-9	-	-	TRBJ2-5	TGTGCCAGCAGCTTAGATATGGCGGCAGAGACCCAGTACTTC	CASSLDMAAETQYF
TRBV10-3	-	-	TRBJ2-5	TGTGCCATCAGTGAGTCTAGCGGTCAAGAGACCCAGTACTTC	CAISESSGQETQYF